Listed here are 16 T cell receptor beta chains from one sample, sequenced in a study of neoadjuvant anti-PD-1 for oral cavity cancer (dated by TCRdb to about 2021). What this sample's time point label stands for: after neoadjuvant nivolumab, at surgical resection. Preparation of the library involved the immunoSEQ multiplex PCR assay. Drawn from immuneACCESS, this table holds only the in-frame rearrangements with V and J called that TCRdb kept. Clones are partly lost; checked studies trace under half to an unresolved V gene and leave the rest unexplained. This sample comprises about 12,000 clones, about 71% of them detected only once. The ten largest make up roughly 2.8% of the sample. The specimen was PBMCs, collected after nivolumab (anti-PD-1) treatment. These receptors all come from a person aged 35-79 years with oral cavity squamous cell carcinoma.

This chain joins TRBV7-9 and TRBJ2-3; 7 bases are a match to TRBD2. The V gene end was trimmed by 4 bases and the J gene end by 2 bases; junction bases not matched to a gene: 3. Germline CDR1 and CDR2: SEHNR and FQNEAQ (reference sequence). The CDR3 runs to 14 residues. The CDR3 spells CASSSAGATDTQYF. CDR3 DNA: TGTGCCAGCAGCTCGGCGGGAGCCACAGATACGCAGTATTTT. Full variable domain (outside the CDR3, taken from reference TRBV7-9 and TRBJ2-3): DTGVSQNPRHKITKRGQNVTFRCDPISEHNRLYWYRQTLGQGPEFLTYFQNEAQLEKSRLLSDRFSAERPKGSFSTLEIQRTEQGDSAMYLCASSSAGATDTQYFGPGTRLTVL.

V gene TRBV6-1 combines with J gene TRBJ1-6, with 8 nucleotides matching TRBD1. The CDR3 totals 17 residues. Germline loops: CDR1 MNHNS, CDR2 SASEGT. Germline trimming cut 4 bases from V and 1 base from J; bases unmatched to any gene: 6. This CDR3 is CASSGGQGQSYNSPLHF. DNA of the CDR3: TGTGCCAGCAGTGGTGGACAGGGACAATCCTATAATTCACCCCTCCACTTT.

The rearrangement links TRBV5-4 to TRBJ1-2, with 7 bases fitting TRBD1. The J segment lost 3 bases and the V segment lost 2 bases, leaving 10 bases of the junction unmatched. Germline CDR1 reads SGHNT; CDR2 reads YYREEE (reference sequence). The CDR3 contains 16 residues. The CDR3 spells CASSFLRGQTHYGYTF. CDR3 sequence (DNA): TGTGCCAGCAGCTTCCTTAGGGGACAGACGCACTATGGCTACACCTTC.

The CDR3 region is CASSRTGKEETQYF. In DNA form, the CDR3 reads TGCGCCAGCAGCCGGACAGGCAAAGAGGAGACCCAGTACTTC. The J gene is TRBJ2-5, the V gene TRBV10-1, with 7 positions matching TRBD1. Germline loops: CDR1 WNHNN, CDR2 SYGVQD (reference sequence). There are 14 residues in the CDR3. Trimming took 6 bases from V and 5 from J; bases not matched to a gene: 9.

The rearrangement uses TRBV5-1 and TRBJ2-6; 8 bases are a match to TRBD1. The CDR3 has 17 residues. CDR1 and CDR2 from the germline V gene are SGHRS and YFSETQ. Trimming removed 3 bases from V and 4 bases from J; junction bases left unmatched: 9. Here the CDR3 DNA reads TGCGCCAGCAGCTGGCCCGAGACAGGGGCCGGGGCCAACGTCCTGACTTTC. Translating it yields CASSWPETGAGANVLTF.

This chain links TRBV30 with TRBJ1-2; D is ambiguous. The CDR3 contains 13 residues. CDR1 is GTSNPN, CDR2 SVGIG, per germline (reference sequence). Trimming left V 2 bases short and J 4 bases short, with 11 bases between. DNA for the CDR3: TGTGCCTGGAGTAGCCTGCGAAGCTATGGCTACACCTTC. This translates into CAWSSLRSYGYTF. The entire variable domain, with the rest obtained from reference TRBV30 and TRBJ1-2, is as follows: SQTIHQWPATLVQPVGSPLSLECTVEGTSNPNLYWYRQAAGRGLQLLFYSVGIGQISSEVPQNLSASRPQDRQFILSSKKLLLSDSGFYLCAWSSLRSYGYTFGSGTRLTVV.

The chain recombines TRBV7-8 with TRBJ1-4; 7 bases line up with TRBD1. Germline CDR1 reads SGHVS; CDR2 reads FQNEAQ. The V gene end was trimmed by 1 base and the J gene end by 2 bases; junction bases not matched to a gene: 16. The CDR3 has 20 residues. CDR3 in DNA: TGTGCCAGCAGCTTAGAACGAACCGGGACAGTGGGTAGGACTAATGAAAAACTGTTTTTT. Translation gives CASSLERTGTVGRTNEKLFF.

V usage is TRBV11-1 and J usage is TRBJ2-7; TRBD1 aligns across 7 bases. The CDR3 contains 15 residues. CDR1 and CDR2 (germline): SGHAT, FQDESV (reference sequence). J was trimmed by 0 bases and V by 5 bases; bases with no gene match: 7. The CDR3 DNA is TGTGCCAGCAGCCGAGACAGGGCCAGCTCCTACGAGCAGTACTTC. Translating gives CASSRDRASSYEQYF.

This clone occurred once. The chain has TRBV5-1 and TRBJ2-3; the D gene could be TRBD1 or TRBD2 (6 bases each). Trimming took 7 bases from V and 6 from J, leaving 18 bases between them. CDR3 length equals 14 residues. Germline V gene data show CDR1 as SGHRS and CDR2 as YFSETQ. CDR3 DNA: TGCGCCAGCTATCCCGGGGGCGCGGGGGATACGCAGTATTTT. Translating gives CASYPGGAGDTQYF.

This chain connects TRBV15 to TRBJ2-2; the D gene is possibly TRBD1 (6 bases). V was shortened by 3 bases and J by 2 bases, with 7 bases between the two germline ends. Per germline, CDR1 LNHNV and CDR2 YYDKDF (reference sequence). The CDR3 extends over 14 amino acids. The CDR3 loop is CATSRGHNTGELFF. The CDR3, as DNA: TGTGCCACCAGCAGGGGACACAACACCGGGGAGCTGTTTTTT.

The DNA of the CDR3 is TGTGCCAGCAGTTTAGTTGGTCGTGGCCAGCCCCAGCATTTT. Amino acid sequence: CASSLVGRGQPQHF. The V and J genes are TRBV27 and TRBJ1-5, with no clear D. V lost 2 bases and J 7 bases, leaving 12 bases between the germline ends. This CDR3 comprises 14 residues. The germline V gene has CDR1 MNHEY and CDR2 SMNVEV (reference sequence).

The chain joins TRBV5-6 to TRBJ2-7; 8 nucleotides align to TRBD1. The CDR3 contains 16 residues. J was trimmed by 2 bases and V by 3 bases; bases with no gene match: 10. The germline gives CDR1 SGHDT, CDR2 YYEEEE. The CDR3 is CASSSVTGQVTYEQYF. The CDR3 DNA sequence: TGTGCCAGCAGCTCCGTTACGGGACAGGTAACCTACGAGCAGTACTTC.

The chain combines TRBV28 with TRBJ2-7; a weak D match, TRBD2 (5 bases). Germline V lookup: CDR1 MDHEN, CDR2 SYDVKM. The CDR3 extends over 15 amino acids. Trimming removed 2 bases from V and 4 bases from J, with 15 bases in between. The CDR3: CASSLVRIGRYEQYF. The CDR3 nucleotides read TGTGCCAGCAGTTTAGTTCGGATAGGGAGATACGAGCAGTACTTC.

This clone was recorded a few times. The V gene is TRBV19, the J gene TRBJ1-1; TRBD1 is a possible D gene (6 bases). The CDR3 spans 16 residues. Germline CDR1 reads LNHDA; CDR2 reads SQIVND (reference sequence). The germline V and J ends were trimmed by 5 bases and 1 base, with 17 bases remaining between them. The DNA for the CDR3 is TGTGCCAGTAGTGTCCACCAGGGGTTGAGGAACACTGAAGCTTTCTTT. The encoded protein is CASSVHQGLRNTEAFF.

This CDR3 is CASSQDGAGGGTDTQYF. The CDR3 DNA reads as TGTGCCAGCAGCCAAGATGGGGCGGGAGGTGGCACAGATACGCAGTATTTT. This sequence joins TRBV4-2 and TRBJ2-3; TRBD2 agrees at 8 bases. CDR3 length: 17 residues. CDR1 and CDR2 (germline): LGHNA, YNFKEQ. The V and J ends lost 0 bases and 1 base, in that order; junction bases with no gene match: 6.

The chain uses TRBV6-5 and TRBJ2-2; 8 nucleotides line up with TRBD1. The ends lost 4 bases at V and 6 bases at J; junction bases unmatched: 7. From germline, CDR1 is MNHEY and CDR2 SVGAGI. The CDR3 loop spans 15 amino acids. In DNA form, the CDR3 reads TGTGCCAGCAGTTTTGACATACAGGGGGCCGGGGAGCTGTTTTTT. Translating it yields CASSFDIQGAGELFF.